This T cell receptor (beta chain) is drawn from a study of T cells in narcolepsy. Study results and limitations: Comparing one patient's CSF and blood CD4+ clonotypes highlighted HCRT- and TRIB2-specific autoreactive clonotypes. Reportedly, autoreactive clonotypes were serially detected in patients' blood but not controls'.

The CDR3 totals 13 residues. V was shortened by 0 bases and J by 5 bases, with 8 bases between the two germline ends. The germline V gene encodes CDR1 SGHTS and CDR2 YDEGEE. The sample holds one count of this clone. The antigen remains unidentified. Profiled with immunoSEQ multiplex PCR; TCRdb holds only in-frame clones, not every one. The data show tens of thousands of clones, with approximately 82% seen just once and roughly 0.9% held by the top ten. The sequence was collected from a human donor with narcolepsy. Source material: CD45RA- memory CD4+ T cells from PBMCs. The rearrangement uses TRBV5-8 and TRBJ1-1; D not certain. The CDR3 protein is CASSLVTGTEAFF. As DNA, the CDR3 is TGTGCCAGCAGCTTGGTGACGGGGACTGAAGCTTTCTTT.